This TCR beta chain emerged from a study of beta chain features in type 1 diabetes (dated by TCRdb to about 2018). As for the study more broadly: No differences in mean age, gender distribution, total cell number or subset yield were found between patients and healthy donors. A total of approximately 100 million sorted cells were examined across all samples, and the number of cells per subset was strongly correlated with RNA yield. In the study, recently diagnosed type 1 diabetes patients and matched healthy donors were compared on the TCRB repertoires of their sorted circulating CD4+ T cell subsets. Naive and central memory subsets were obtained from all 28 donors, but regulatory and stem cell-like memory subsets were isolated from only 8 patients and roughly 8 healthy donors.

There are a few counts of this clone. Its target antigen remains unknown. Per-nucleotide qualities are absent, and no much larger clonotype sits a single base away. From each donor, a single peripheral blood sample of 95 to 150 mL on average was drawn into heparinised tubes. Using a panel that included CD45RO, CCR7, CD25, CD127, CD95 and CD27, naive, central memory, regulatory and stem cell-like memory CD4+ T cells were sorted on a BD FACSAria II. Every sorted population had a purity above 95%. PBMCs were isolated immediately by Lymphoprep density gradient centrifugation and stained directly without culture. Samples were stained and sorted in pairs, with one healthy donor and one patient per experiment, so that batch effects were minimized. The CDR3 goes from the cysteine to the phenylalanine over 13 residues. The entry retains the CDR3 DNA only, 39 bases that are in frame from base 1. The germline V gene (reference sequence) specifies SEHNR as CDR1 and FQNEAQ as CDR2. The germline ends are 14 bases apart after V is trimmed by 2 bases and J by 10 bases.

The entire isolated RNA was reverse transcribed using the High Capacity cDNA Reverse Transcription Kit, and thus expressed TCRB transcripts were sequenced. Deep immunoSEQ sequencing was applied to naive, central memory and regulatory T cell samples, giving an average of about 3.8 million total reads per sample. Sorted cells were lysed in RLT buffer and RNA was extracted with DNase-treated RNeasy Micro or Mini kits, depending on cell number. To prevent cross-contamination, each cell subset was processed individually, whereas patient and healthy donor samples were processed jointly. The immunoSEQ multiplex PCR was used to amplify TCRB sequences from cDNA, generating 87-bp fragments that spanned the CDR3 region. Sequencing of the amplicons was performed on the Illumina HiSeq platform. Regarding the original processing steps: PCR bias was computationally corrected using synthetic template baselines, reads within Hamming distance 2 were collapsed, and singletons that could not be merged were discarded. Reads were aligned against IMGT to assign V, D and J genes, CDR3 length and insertions or deletions at six rearrangement sites. Clonotype counts were normalized to sorted cell number within each subset before computing true diversity and Gini coefficients with the tcR R package. The overlap coefficient, calculated on TCRB nucleotide sequences, was used to quantify repertoire sharing. Out-of-frame TCRB sequences from naive cells were analyzed as a proxy for the pre-selection repertoire. TCRdb carries this immuneACCESS record with in-frame sequences only. Its versions omit some clonotypes, under half of them owing to an unresolved V gene in the studies checked, with the rest unexplained. V and J calls and clone size are copied from that table; D and trimming were computed from the DNA. The sample profile shows 350,000 to 450,000 clones; approximately 14% of them were found once. Clones ranked in the top ten supply roughly 0.04% of the sample.

Broad study findings and their caveats: Because the HLA sub-analyses included only small numbers of individuals, any influence of HLA type on TCRB rearrangement was left unresolved. Shorter templates might have been favored by PCR, but patient and control samples were amplified and corrected together, so both groups would have been affected equally by any skew. In all four CD4+ subsets, TCRB CDR3 length was moderately but significantly shorter in type 1 diabetes patients. At VDJ recombination sites, type 1 diabetes patients had fewer insertions and more deleted nucleotides, which implies abnormalities in thymic rearrangement. Sequencing cDNA rather than genomic DNA could over-represent highly expressing activated cells, although activation and CD3 levels did not differ between groups. The naive, central memory and regulatory TCRB repertoires appeared to resemble one another more closely among patients than among healthy donors.

The sequencing input was naive CD4+ T cells from blood. The intended sense of this specimen's cell subset or site label: true naive CD4+ T cells. This TCR derives from a man aged 30-40 years in good health. The chain couples TRBV7-9 to TRBJ1-2, with no confident D gene call. CDR3 loop: CASSLQSPDPYTF. The bases are TGTGCCAGCAGCTTACAGTCTCCGGACCCCTACACCTTC.